This T cell receptor (beta chain) was observed in a study of OX40 agonist ivuxolimab in advanced cancers. Whole-study context: The study enrolled dose-escalation patients with hepatocellular carcinoma, melanoma, renal cell or head and neck cancer.

With regard to this clone: The antigen remains undetermined.

Study outcomes and limitations: Patients with a partial response at 0.1-3.0 mg/kg had among the lowest clonal expansion. More expanded clones were found, on average, in CD8+ than in CD4+ T cells.

The table came from immunoSEQ multiplex PCR; TCRdb's copy has only in-frame clones and leaves some out. The sample contains some 98,000 clones, 70% to 85% of which appear only once. Unmatched junction bases numbered 11, after V lost 5 bases and J lost 4 bases. CDR1 and CDR2 from the germline V gene are SGHNT and YYREEE (reference sequence). The CDR3 sequence is 16 residues long. The sequence derives from an adult with an advanced solid tumor such as melanoma, head and neck, liver or kidney cancer. The sequencing used CD4+ or CD8+ T cells sorted from blood, collected in a trial of the OX40 agonist ivuxolimab. This rearrangement joins TRBV5-4 to TRBJ1-2; 10 bases match TRBD1. The CDR3 protein is CASRKTGGADTYGYTF. The DNA of the CDR3 is TGTGCCAGCAGGAAGACAGGGGGCGCCGATACCTATGGCTACACCTTC.